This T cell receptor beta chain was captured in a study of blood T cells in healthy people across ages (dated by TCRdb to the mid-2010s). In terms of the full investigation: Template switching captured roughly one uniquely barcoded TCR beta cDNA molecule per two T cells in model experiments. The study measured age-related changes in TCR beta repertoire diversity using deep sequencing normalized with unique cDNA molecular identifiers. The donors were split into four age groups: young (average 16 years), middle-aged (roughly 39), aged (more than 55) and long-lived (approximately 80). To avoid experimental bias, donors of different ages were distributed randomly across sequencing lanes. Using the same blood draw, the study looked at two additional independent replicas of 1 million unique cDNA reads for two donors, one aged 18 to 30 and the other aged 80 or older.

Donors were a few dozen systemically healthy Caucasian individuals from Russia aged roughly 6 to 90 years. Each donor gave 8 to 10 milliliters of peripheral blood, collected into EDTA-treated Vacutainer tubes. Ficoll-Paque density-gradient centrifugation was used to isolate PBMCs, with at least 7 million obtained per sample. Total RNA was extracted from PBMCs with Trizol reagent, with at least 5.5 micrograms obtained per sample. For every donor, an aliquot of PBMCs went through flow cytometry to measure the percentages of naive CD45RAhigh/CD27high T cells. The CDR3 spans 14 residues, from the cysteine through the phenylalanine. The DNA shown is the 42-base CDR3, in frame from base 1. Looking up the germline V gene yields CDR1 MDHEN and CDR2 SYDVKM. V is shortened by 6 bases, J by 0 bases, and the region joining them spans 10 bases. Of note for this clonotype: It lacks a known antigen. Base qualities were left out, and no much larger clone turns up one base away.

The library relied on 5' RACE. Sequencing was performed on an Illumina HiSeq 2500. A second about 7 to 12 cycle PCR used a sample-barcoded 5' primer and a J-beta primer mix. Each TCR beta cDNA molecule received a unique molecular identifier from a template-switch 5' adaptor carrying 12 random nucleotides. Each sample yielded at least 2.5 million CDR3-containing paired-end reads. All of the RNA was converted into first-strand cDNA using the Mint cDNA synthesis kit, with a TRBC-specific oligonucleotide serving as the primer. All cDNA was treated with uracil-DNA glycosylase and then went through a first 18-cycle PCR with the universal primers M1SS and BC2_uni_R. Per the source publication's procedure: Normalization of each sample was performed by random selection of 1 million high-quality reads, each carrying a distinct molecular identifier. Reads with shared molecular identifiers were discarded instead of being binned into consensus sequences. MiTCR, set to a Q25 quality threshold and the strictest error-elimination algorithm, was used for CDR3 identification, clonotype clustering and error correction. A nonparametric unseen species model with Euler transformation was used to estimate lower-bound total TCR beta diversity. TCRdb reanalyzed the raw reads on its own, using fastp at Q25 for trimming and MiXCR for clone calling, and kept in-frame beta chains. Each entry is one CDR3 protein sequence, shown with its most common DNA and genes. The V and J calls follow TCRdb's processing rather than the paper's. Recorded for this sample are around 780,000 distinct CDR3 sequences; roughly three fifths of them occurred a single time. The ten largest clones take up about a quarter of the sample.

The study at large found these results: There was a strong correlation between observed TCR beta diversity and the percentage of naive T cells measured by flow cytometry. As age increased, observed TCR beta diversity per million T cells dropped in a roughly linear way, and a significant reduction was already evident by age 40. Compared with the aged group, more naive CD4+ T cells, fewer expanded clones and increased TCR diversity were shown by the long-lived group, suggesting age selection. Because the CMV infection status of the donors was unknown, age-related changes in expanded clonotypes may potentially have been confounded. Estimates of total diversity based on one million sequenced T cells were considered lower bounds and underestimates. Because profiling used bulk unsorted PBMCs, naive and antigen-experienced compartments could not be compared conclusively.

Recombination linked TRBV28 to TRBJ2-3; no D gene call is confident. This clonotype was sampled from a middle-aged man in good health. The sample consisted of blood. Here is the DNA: TGTGCCAGCAGGATTGGGTACAGCACAGATACGCAGTATTTT. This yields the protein CASRIGYSTDTQYF.